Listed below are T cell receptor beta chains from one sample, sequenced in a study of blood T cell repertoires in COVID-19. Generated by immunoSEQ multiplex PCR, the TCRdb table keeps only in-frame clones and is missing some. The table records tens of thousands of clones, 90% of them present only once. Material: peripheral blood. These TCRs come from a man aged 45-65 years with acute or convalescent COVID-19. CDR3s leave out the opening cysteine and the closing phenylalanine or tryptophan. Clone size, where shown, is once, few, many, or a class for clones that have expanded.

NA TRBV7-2 ASSLYQTGNSPLH
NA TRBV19 ASSMNSYSNQPQH
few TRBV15 ATSRDRAVFTDTQY
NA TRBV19 ASGPLGPATNEKLF
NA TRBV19 ASKGGGLGEDTQY
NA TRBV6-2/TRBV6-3 ASSLRQGSTNTGELF
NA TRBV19 ASSGAVQPQH
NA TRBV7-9 ASSRPGTSTDTQY
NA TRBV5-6 ASSGTGVRSPLH
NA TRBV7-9 ASSPPDRAYGYT
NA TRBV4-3 ASSQGTASTDTQY
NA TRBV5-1 ASSPEGASGYEQY